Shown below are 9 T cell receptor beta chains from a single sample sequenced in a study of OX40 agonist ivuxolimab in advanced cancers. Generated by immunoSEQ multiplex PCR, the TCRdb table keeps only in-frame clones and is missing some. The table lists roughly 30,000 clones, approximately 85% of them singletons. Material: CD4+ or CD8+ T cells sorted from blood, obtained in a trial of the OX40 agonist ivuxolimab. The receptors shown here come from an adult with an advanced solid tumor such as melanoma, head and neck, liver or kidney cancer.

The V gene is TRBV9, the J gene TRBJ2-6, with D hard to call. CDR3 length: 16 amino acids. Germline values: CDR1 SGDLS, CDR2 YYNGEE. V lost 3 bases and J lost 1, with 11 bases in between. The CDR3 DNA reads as TGTGCCAGCAGCGGCTCGTTGATATCTGGGGCCAACGTCCTGACTTTC. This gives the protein CASSGSLISGANVLTF.

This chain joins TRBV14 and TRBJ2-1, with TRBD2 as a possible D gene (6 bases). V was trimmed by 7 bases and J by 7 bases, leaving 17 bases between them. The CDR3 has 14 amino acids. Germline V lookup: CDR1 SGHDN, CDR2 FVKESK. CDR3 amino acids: CASTRRGDFNEQFF. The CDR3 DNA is TGTGCCAGCACCCGGCGGGGAGATTTTAATGAGCAGTTCTTC.

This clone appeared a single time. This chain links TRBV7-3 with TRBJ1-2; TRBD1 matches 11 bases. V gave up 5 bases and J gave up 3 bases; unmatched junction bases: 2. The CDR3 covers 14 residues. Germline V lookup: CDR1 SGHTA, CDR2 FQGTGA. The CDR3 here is CASSPGQGDYGYTF. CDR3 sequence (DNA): TGTGCCAGCAGCCCGGGACAGGGGGACTATGGCTACACCTTC.

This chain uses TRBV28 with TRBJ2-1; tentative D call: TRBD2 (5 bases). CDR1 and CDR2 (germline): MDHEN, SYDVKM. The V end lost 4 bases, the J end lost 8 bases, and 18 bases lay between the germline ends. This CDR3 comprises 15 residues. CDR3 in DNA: TGTGCCAGCAGTTGGCTAGCCTCCGATTTCTATGAGCAGTTCTTC. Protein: CASSWLASDFYEQFF.

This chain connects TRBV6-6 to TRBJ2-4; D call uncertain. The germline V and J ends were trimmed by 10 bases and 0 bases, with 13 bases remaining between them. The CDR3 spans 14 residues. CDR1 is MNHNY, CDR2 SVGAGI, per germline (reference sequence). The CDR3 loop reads CATLTRIAKNIQYF. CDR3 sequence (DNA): TGTGCCACCCTAACACGGATAGCCAAAAACATTCAGTACTTC.

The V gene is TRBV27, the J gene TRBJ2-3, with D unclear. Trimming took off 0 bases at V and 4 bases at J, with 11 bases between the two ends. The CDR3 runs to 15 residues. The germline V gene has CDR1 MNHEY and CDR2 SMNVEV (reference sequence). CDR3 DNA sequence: TGTGCCAGCAGTTTATCGGTGGGGTCCGCAGATACGCAGTATTTT. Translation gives CASSLSVGSADTQYF.

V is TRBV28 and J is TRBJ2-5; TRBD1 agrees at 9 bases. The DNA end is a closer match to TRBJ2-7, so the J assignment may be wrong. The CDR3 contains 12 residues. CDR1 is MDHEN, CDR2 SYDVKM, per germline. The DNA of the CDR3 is TGTGCCAGCGGGACAGGGTCCTACGAGCAGTACTTC. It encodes CASGTGSYEQYF.

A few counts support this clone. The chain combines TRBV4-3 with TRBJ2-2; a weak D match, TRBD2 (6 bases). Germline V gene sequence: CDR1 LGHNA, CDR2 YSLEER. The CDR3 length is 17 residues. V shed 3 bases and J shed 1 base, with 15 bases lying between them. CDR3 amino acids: CASSQGYIGGNTGELFF. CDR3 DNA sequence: TGCGCCAGCAGCCAGGGGTACATCGGGGGGAACACCGGGGAGCTGTTTTTT.

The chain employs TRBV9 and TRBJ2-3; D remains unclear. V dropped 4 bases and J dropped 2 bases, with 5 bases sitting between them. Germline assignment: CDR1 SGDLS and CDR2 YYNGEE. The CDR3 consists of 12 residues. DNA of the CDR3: TGTGCCAGCAGCTCCCACACAGATACGCAGTATTTT. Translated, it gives CASSSHTDTQYF.